One sample yielded the 25 T cell receptor beta chains listed below, sequenced in a study of blood T cell repertoires in COVID-19. Assay used: immunoSEQ multiplex PCR; TCRdb lists only in-frame clones, some missing. The table has around 300,000 clones, roughly nine tenths seen once; the top ten hold roughly 1.9%. Specimen: PBMCs or T cells enriched from blood (not recorded which). The source of these receptors is a woman aged 55-70 years who had recovered from COVID-19.

This chain links TRBV30 with TRBJ1-1; 10 bases map to TRBD1. This CDR3 contains 15 residues. Trimming removed 3 bases from V and 3 bases from J; junction bases left unmatched: 7. The germline gives CDR1 GTSNPN, CDR2 SVGIG (reference sequence). The CDR3 sequence: CAWRTWDRGHTEAFF. The CDR3 coding sequence is TGTGCCTGGAGGACCTGGGACAGGGGACACACTGAAGCTTTCTTT.

The rearrangement joins TRBV19 to TRBJ1-5; a weak D match, TRBD1 (6 bases). The CDR3 loop spans 15 amino acids. CDR1 and CDR2 from the germline V gene are LNHDA and SQIVND (reference sequence). Trimming shortened V by 3 bases and J by 6 bases, and 15 bases separated the two germline ends. In nucleotides, the CDR3 is TGTGCCAGTAGTATTCCCGCAGGGGTGGCTCAGCCCCAGCATTTT. Its translation: CASSIPAGVAQPQHF. Filled out from reference TRBV19 and TRBJ1-5, the complete variable domain reads DGGITQSPKYLFRKEGQNVTLSCEQNLNHDAMYWYRQDPGQGLRLIYYSQIVNDFQKGDIAEGYSVSREKKESFPLTVTSAQKNPTAFYLCASSIPAGVAQPQHFGDGTRLSIL.

The genes are TRBV20-1 and TRBJ1-2; no reliable D call. Trimming took 7 bases from V and 4 from J, leaving 10 bases between them. Per germline, CDR1 DFQATT and CDR2 SNEGSKA (reference sequence). The CDR3 has 11 residues. The CDR3 loop is CSVPGIYGYTF. The DNA of the CDR3 is TGCAGTGTTCCGGGTATCTATGGCTACACCTTC.

This clone was counted between two and nine times. V usage is TRBV18 and J usage is TRBJ2-7; 7 nucleotides agree with TRBD2. Germline V gives CDR1 KGHSH, CDR2 LQKENI. With 6 bases clipped from V and 4 bases from J, the junction kept 3 bases outside the gene matches. CDR3 size: 12 residues. In DNA form, the CDR3 reads TGTGCCAGCTCGGCGGGAGAATACGAGCAGTACTTC. The encoded protein is CASSAGEYEQYF.

The genes are TRBV7-8 and TRBJ1-3, with D unresolved. Trimming removed 2 bases from V and 3 bases from J, with 11 bases in between. CDR3 size: 15 residues. CDR1 is SGHVS and CDR2 is FQNEAQ in the germline V gene. DNA for the CDR3: TGTGCCAGCAGCTTAAGTATCCAGGTTGGAAACACCATATATTTT. Translating gives CASSLSIQVGNTIYF.

The gene calls are TRBV7-9 and TRBJ2-7; D is possibly TRBD2 (6 bases). V was shortened by 3 bases and J by 7 bases, with 16 bases between the two germline ends. The CDR3 covers 14 residues. The germline gives CDR1 SEHNR, CDR2 FQNEAQ (reference sequence). The CDR3 DNA reads as TGTGCCAGCAGCTTTTTAGCGGACTTGGGAGAGCAGTACTTC. This translates into CASSFLADLGEQYF.

The chain has TRBV20-1 and TRBJ1-2, with 8 positions matching TRBD1. This CDR3 has 11 amino acids. Germline V lookup: CDR1 DFQATT, CDR2 SNEGSKA (reference sequence). V lost 6 bases and J lost 8; bases outside the gene matches: 5. Here the CDR3 reads CSALRGQGYTF. CDR3 DNA sequence: TGCAGTGCCCTCAGGGGGCAAGGCTACACCTTC.

The V call is TRBV11-3, the J call TRBJ2-1, with TRBD1 matching 8 bases. In germline, CDR1 is SGHNT, CDR2 YENEEA. The ends lost 4 bases at V and 5 bases at J; junction bases unmatched: 7. The CDR3 length is 15 residues. The CDR3 nucleotides are TGTGCCAGCAGCTCCCTCGACAGGGGAGACAATGAGCAGTTCTTC. Translation: CASSSLDRGDNEQFF.

The genes are TRBV14 and TRBJ2-7; TRBD1 agrees at 7 bases. CDR3 length: 16 amino acids. Germline V gene lookup returns CDR1 SGHDN and CDR2 FVKESK. V gave up 4 bases and J gave up 0 bases; unmatched junction bases: 9. This CDR3 reads CASSPLGTDRSYEQYF. CDR3 bases: TGTGCCAGCAGCCCCCTGGGGACAGACCGCTCCTACGAGCAGTACTTC.

This chain joins TRBV7-9 and TRBJ2-3, with 8 bases identical to TRBD1. CDR1 is SEHNR, CDR2 FQNEAQ, per germline (reference sequence). V shed 5 bases, J shed 1 base, and the junction held 8 bases outside the gene matches. CDR3 length: 16 residues. The CDR3 sequence is CASSLRTGRGTDTQYF. CDR3 DNA sequence: TGTGCCAGCAGCCTAAGGACAGGGCGGGGCACAGATACGCAGTATTTT.

The rearrangement links TRBV5-1 to TRBJ1-1, with a possible D match to TRBD1 (6 bases). Germline-derived CDR1 and CDR2 are SGHRS and YFSETQ. This CDR3 region has 16 residues. V dropped 6 bases and J dropped 1 base, with 19 bases sitting between them. Written as DNA, the CDR3 is TGCGCCAGCACCATTAGCGGGGGCAGAGGGAACACTGAAGCTTTCTTT. Translated: CASTISGGRGNTEAFF.

This clone was recorded only once. V and J are TRBV12-5 and TRBJ1-5; D gene unclear. The CDR3 is 17 residues long. V was clipped by 2 bases and J by 6 bases, with 20 bases between them. Germline loops: CDR1 LGHNT, CDR2 FRNRAP. As DNA, the CDR3 is TGTGCTAGTGGTTTGACGGGGTACGTGGGTGATAGTCAGCCCCAGCATTTT. Protein sequence: CASGLTGYVGDSQPQHF.

CDR3: CASSLVGQGFHEQYF. Here the CDR3 DNA reads TGTGCCAGCAGCTTGGTGGGACAGGGTTTCCACGAGCAGTACTTC. The rearrangement joins TRBV5-4 to TRBJ2-7, with 9 bases that match TRBD1. The CDR3 covers 15 residues. Unmatched junction bases numbered 6, after V lost 0 bases and J lost 5 bases. Germline V lookup: CDR1 SGHNT, CDR2 YYREEE (reference sequence).

The V and J genes are TRBV12-5 and TRBJ1-4, with D perhaps matching TRBD1 (6 bases). The length of the CDR3 is 16 residues. Trimming took off 2 bases at V and 7 bases at J, with 17 bases between the two ends. The germline V gene encodes CDR1 LGHNT and CDR2 FRNRAP. The CDR3 DNA is TGTGCTAGTGGTTTGATACTAGGCAGGGGTGGTGAAAAACTGTTTTTT. Amino acids: CASGLILGRGGEKLFF.

V is TRBV9 and J is TRBJ1-5; D perhaps matches TRBD1 (5 bases). V was shortened by 3 bases and J by 7 bases, with 14 bases between the two germline ends. This CDR3 spans 14 amino acids. CDR1 SGDLS and CDR2 YYNGEE come from the germline V gene. CDR3 in DNA: TGTGCCAGCAGCGAATCAGGGTTTAACCAGCCCCAGCATTTT. Protein sequence: CASSESGFNQPQHF.

In its sample, this clone was seen a few times. The chain carries TRBV2 and TRBJ2-3, with 9 bases matching TRBD2. J was trimmed by 4 bases and V by 7 bases; bases with no gene match: 6. The germline V gene encodes CDR1 SNHLY and CDR2 FYNNEI. The CDR3 loop spans 14 amino acids. The CDR3 region has the DNA TGTGCCAGCATCTTCGGACTAGCGTCAGATACGCAGTATTTT. Translating gives CASIFGLASDTQYF.

The genes are TRBV19 and TRBJ1-4, with 9 positions matching TRBD1. This CDR3 comprises 14 residues. Germline CDR1 and CDR2: LNHDA and SQIVND (reference sequence). V shed 7 bases and J 7 bases; nucleotides not matched to a gene: 7. In DNA form, the CDR3 reads TGTGCCAGTAATCACAGGGGGCACAGTGAAAAACTGTTTTTT. Translated, it gives CASNHRGHSEKLFF. The variable domain in full, completed from reference TRBV19 and TRBJ1-4, reads DGGITQSPKYLFRKEGQNVTLSCEQNLNHDAMYWYRQDPGQGLRLIYYSQIVNDFQKGDIAEGYSVSREKKESFPLTVTSAQKNPTAFYLCASNHRGHSEKLFFGSGTQLSVL.

The chain joins TRBV3-1 (or the pseudogene TRBV3-2) to TRBJ1-1; the match to TRBD1 covers 7 bases. The germline CDR1 and CDR2 sequences are LGHDT and YNNKEL (reference sequence). Trimming removed 5 bases from V and 5 bases from J; junction bases left unmatched: 2. The CDR3 consists of 12 residues. DNA of the CDR3: TGTGCCAGCAGCACAGGGGTAACTGAAGCTTTCTTT. It translates to CASSTGVTEAFF.

The chain combines TRBV19 with TRBJ1-1, with 8 bases identical to TRBD1. The CDR3 runs 15 residues. V was pared by 8 bases and J by 1 base, with 9 bases of the junction left unmatched. Germline CDR1 LNHDA, CDR2 SQIVND (reference sequence). CDR3 residues: CASVRGGQENTEAFF. Written as DNA, the CDR3 is TGTGCCAGTGTCCGCGGGGGACAGGAGAACACTGAAGCTTTCTTT.

This sequence joins TRBV20-1 and TRBJ2-3, with no clear D. Trimming took 6 bases from V and 0 from J, leaving 4 bases between them. CDR1 and CDR2 from the germline V gene are DFQATT and SNEGSKA (reference sequence). This CDR3 region has 11 residues. CDR3 residues: CSAPSTDTQYF. CDR3 sequence (DNA): TGCAGTGCCCCTAGCACAGATACGCAGTATTTT.

The rearrangement links TRBV7-8 to TRBJ2-1, with a possible D match to TRBD2 (6 bases). The V end was cut by 4 bases, the J end by 1 base, with 23 bases between. CDR1 SGHVS and CDR2 FQNEAQ come from the germline V gene. CDR3 size: 19 residues. CDR3 region: CASSSPSALRNGSYNEQFF. CDR3 DNA sequence: TGTGCCAGCAGCTCCCCTAGCGCGCTGCGGAACGGATCCTACAATGAGCAGTTCTTC.

The chain recombines TRBV30 with TRBJ2-5, with 7 bases aligning to TRBD2. The germline V gene has CDR1 GTSNPN and CDR2 SVGIG (reference sequence). This CDR3 is built from 16 residues. The V and J ends lost 5 bases and 3 bases, in that order; junction bases with no gene match: 15. The CDR3 DNA sequence: TGTGCCTGGTCCCAACCCCATCTGGGGGGGGAAGAGACCCAGTACTTC. Translated, it gives CAWSQPHLGGEETQYF.

The rearrangement uses TRBV2 and TRBJ1-4; 10 bases map to TRBD1. V was pared by 4 bases and J by 7 bases, with 0 bases of the junction left unmatched. The CDR3 loop spans 13 amino acids. Germline values: CDR1 SNHLY, CDR2 FYNNEI. This chain's CDR3 is CASSGTGGEKLFF. CDR3 nucleotides: TGTGCCAGCAGTGGGACAGGGGGTGAAAAACTGTTTTTT.

At least ten counts were recorded for this clone. The gene calls are TRBV5-1 and TRBJ2-7; D unclear. Germline V gene lookup returns CDR1 SGHRS and CDR2 YFSETQ. V lost 0 bases and J 0 bases, leaving 7 bases between the germline ends. The CDR3 is 14 residues long. The CDR3 region is CASSLGADSYEQYF. The CDR3, as DNA: TGCGCCAGCAGCTTGGGGGCCGACTCCTACGAGCAGTACTTC.

This chain joins TRBV5-1 and TRBJ1-4; TRBD1 matches 10 bases. CDR1 is SGHRS, CDR2 YFSETQ, per germline. The length of the CDR3 is 15 residues. V lost 4 bases, J lost 4 bases, and 4 bases stayed unmatched. CDR3 sequence (DNA): TGCGCCAGCAGCGGGACAGGGGCGGGTAATGAAAAACTGTTTTTT. This gives the protein CASSGTGAGNEKLFF.